This paragraph covers one T cell receptor beta chain sequence. Its matching antigen is unknown. The data stem from a study of CD8 T cells in ankylosing spondylitis. Construction of TCR beta libraries was performed using quantitative 5'-RACE with molecular barcodes. TCRdb itself ran the 5' RACE reads through MiXCR, one entry per CDR3 protein. The data show about 500,000 distinct CDR3 sequences, approximately 5.3% seen once. The CDR3 length is 12 residues. The germline V gene has CDR1 SGHAT and CDR2 FQNNGV. The V end lost 4 bases, the J end lost 8 bases, and 9 bases lay between the germline ends. Findings and caveats of the study: Within ankylosing spondylitis blood, a TCR beta motif made up of several highly homologous variants appeared to be characteristic. Disease-linked clones were CD8+ and relatively rare in peripheral blood. The study looked at matched synovial fluid samples from ankylosing spondylitis patients. Disease-linked clones were reported to be significantly enriched there.

V usage is TRBV11-2 and J usage is TRBJ2-4; no firm D call. Material for sequencing was blood, either unsorted or a sorted T cell fraction (not recorded which). The receptor was derived from a male donor with ankylosing spondylitis. The CDR3 protein is CASSSRVDIQYF. The DNA of the CDR3 is TGTGCCAGCAGCTCTCGGGTGGACATTCAGTACTTC.